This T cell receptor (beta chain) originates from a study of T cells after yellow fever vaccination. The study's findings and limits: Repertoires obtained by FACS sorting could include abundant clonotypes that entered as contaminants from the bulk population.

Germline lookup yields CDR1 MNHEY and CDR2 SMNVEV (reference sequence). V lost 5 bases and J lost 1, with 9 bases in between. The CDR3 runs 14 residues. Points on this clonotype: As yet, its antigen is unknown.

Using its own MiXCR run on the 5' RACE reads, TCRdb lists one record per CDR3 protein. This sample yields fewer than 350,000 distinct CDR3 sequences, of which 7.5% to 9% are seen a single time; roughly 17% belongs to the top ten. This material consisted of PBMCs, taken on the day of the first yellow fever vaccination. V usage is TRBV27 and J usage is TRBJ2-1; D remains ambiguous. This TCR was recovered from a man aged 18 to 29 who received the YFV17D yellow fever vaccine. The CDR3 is CASSIGASYNEQFF. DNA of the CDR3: TGTGCCAGCAGTATCGGTGCTTCCTACAATGAGCAGTTCTTC.